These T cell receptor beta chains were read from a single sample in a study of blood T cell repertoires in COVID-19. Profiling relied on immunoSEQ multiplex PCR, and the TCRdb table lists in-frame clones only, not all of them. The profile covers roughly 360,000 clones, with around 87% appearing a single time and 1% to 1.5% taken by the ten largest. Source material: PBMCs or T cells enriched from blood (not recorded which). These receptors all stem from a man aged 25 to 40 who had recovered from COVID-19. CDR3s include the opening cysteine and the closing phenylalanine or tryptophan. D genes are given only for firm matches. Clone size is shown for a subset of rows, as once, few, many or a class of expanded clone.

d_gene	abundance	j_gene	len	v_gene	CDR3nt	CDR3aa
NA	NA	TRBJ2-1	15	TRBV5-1	TGCGCCAGCAGCGCCGGGACAAGCTCCTACAATGAGCAGTTCTTC	CASSAGTSSYNEQFF
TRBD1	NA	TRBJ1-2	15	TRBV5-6	TGTGCCAGCAGCTTGCCTTGGACAGGGTTAGGTGGCTACACCTTC	CASSLPWTGLGGYTF
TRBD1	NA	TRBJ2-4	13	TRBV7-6	TGTGCCAGCAGCGGGACAGGACAGGGCATTCAGTACTTC	CASSGTGQGIQYF
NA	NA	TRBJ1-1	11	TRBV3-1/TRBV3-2	TGTGCCAGCAGCCTACGGACTGAAGCTTTCTTT	CASSLRTEAFF
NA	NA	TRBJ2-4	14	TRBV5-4	TGTGCCAGCAGCCCTGCCGGGGCCAAAAACATTCAGTACTTC	CASSPAGAKNIQYF
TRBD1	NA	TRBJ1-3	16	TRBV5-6	TGTGCCAGCAGCCTGGACAGGGCGAGCTCTGGAAACACCATATATTTT	CASSLDRASSGNTIYF
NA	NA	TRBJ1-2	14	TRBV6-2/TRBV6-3	TGTGCCAGCAGCCAAGTTGACAGGTCTGATGGCTACACCTTC	CASSQVDRSDGYTF
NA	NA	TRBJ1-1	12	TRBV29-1	TGCAGCGTGGATTGGGGGCGAACTGAAGCTTTCTTT	CSVDWGRTEAFF
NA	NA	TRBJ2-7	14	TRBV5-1	TGCGCCAGCAGCTCGCCGGGACTTATCTACGAGCAGTACTTC	CASSSPGLIYEQYF
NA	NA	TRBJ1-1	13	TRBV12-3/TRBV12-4	TGTGCCAGCAGCCTCAGGGAGGGAGCGGAAGCTTTCTTT	CASSLREGAEAFF
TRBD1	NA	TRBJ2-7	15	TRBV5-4	TGTGCCAGCAGCCCTGACAGGGGGCAGCTTTACGAGCAGTACTTC	CASSPDRGQLYEQYF
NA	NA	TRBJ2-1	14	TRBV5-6	TGTGCCAGCAGCTTGTGGATTCGGCGGGATGAGCAGTTCTTC	CASSLWIRRDEQFF
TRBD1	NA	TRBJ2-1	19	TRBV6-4	TGTGCCAGCAGTGCAACGGGACAGGGGCGTTTTAGCTCCTACAATGAGCAGTTCTTC	CASSATGQGRFSSYNEQFF
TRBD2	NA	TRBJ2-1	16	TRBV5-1	TGCGCCAGCAGCTTATCCCTAGCGGGGGGGCCCGATGAGCAGTTCTTC	CASSLSLAGGPDEQFF
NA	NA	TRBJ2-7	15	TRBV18	TGTGCCAGCTCACCTGCCGCAGTTGGTATTGACGAGCAGTACTTC	CASSPAAVGIDEQYF
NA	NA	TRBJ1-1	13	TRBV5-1	TGCGCCAGCAGAGCACAGCTAAACACTGAAGCTTTCTTT	CASRAQLNTEAFF
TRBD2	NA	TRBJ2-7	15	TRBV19	TGTGCCAGTAGTGGGGGGACTAGCGTCTCCTACGAGCAGTACTTC	CASSGGTSVSYEQYF
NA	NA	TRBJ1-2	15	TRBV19	TGTGCCAGTAGTGAACAGGTTTTAGCTAACTATGGCTACACCTTC	CASSEQVLANYGYTF
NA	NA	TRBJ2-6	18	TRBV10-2	TGCGCCAGCAACCCCGGAGGGGGGGGGACCCCTGGGGCCAACGTCCTGACTTTC	CASNPGGGGTPGANVLTF
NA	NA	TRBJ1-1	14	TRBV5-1	TGCGCCAGCAGCCGCGTCGGAGGGAACACTGAAGCTTTCTTT	CASSRVGGNTEAFF
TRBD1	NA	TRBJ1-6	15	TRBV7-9	TGTGCCAGCAGCCAGGACAGGAATCTCAATTCACCCCTCCACTTT	CASSQDRNLNSPLHF
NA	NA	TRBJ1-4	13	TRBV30	TGTGCCTGGAGTTCTGGGGGCGGTGAAAAACTGTTTTTT	CAWSSGGGEKLFF
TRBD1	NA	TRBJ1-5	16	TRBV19	TGTGCCAGTAGTTGGGGGACAGTTGGGGGGAATCAGCCCCAGCATTTT	CASSWGTVGGNQPQHF
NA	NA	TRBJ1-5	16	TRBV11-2	TGTGCCAGCAGCTTAGGGGGGGGGCCGAGCAATCAGCCCCAGCATTTT	CASSLGGGPSNQPQHF
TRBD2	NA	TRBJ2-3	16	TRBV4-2	TGTGCCAGCAGCCCCCTAAAGGAGCGGGGGACAGATACGCAGTATTTT	CASSPLKERGTDTQYF
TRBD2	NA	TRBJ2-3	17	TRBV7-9	TGTGCCAGCAGCCCATCCTTAGCGGGGATTAGCACAGATACGCAGTATTTT	CASSPSLAGISTDTQYF
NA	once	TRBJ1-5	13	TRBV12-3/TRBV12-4	TGTGCCAGCAGTGCAGGGGGCAATCAGCCCCAGCATTTT	CASSAGGNQPQHF
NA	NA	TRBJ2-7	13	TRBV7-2	TGTGCCAGCAGCCCCCCCGGGGAAAACGAGCAGTACTTC	CASSPPGENEQYF
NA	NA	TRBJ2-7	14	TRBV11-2	TGTGCCAGCAGCTTAGAACCCAGCTCCTACGAGCAGTACTTC	CASSLEPSSYEQYF
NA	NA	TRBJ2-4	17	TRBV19	TGTGCCAGTAGTATAGTCGGCAGGGCGGTAGCCAAAAACATTCAGTACTTC	CASSIVGRAVAKNIQYF
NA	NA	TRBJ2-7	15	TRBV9	TGTGCCAGCAGCGTAGACCCCTCGTGGACTTACGAGCAGTACTTC	CASSVDPSWTYEQYF
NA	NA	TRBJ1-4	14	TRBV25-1	TGTGCCAGCAGTAAACTTGGGGAGGGGGAAAAACTGTTTTTT	CASSKLGEGEKLFF
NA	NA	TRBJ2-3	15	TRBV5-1	TGCGCCAGCAGCTTGGGCAGGGGTGGCACAGATACGCAGTATTTT	CASSLGRGGTDTQYF
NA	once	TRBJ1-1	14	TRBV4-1	TGCGCCAGCAGCCAAGTAGGGGCCCCCTGGCTAACTTTCTTT	CASSQVGAPWLTFF
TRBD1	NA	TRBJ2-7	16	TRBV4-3	TGCGCCAGCAGCCAAGATGAAGGGACAGGGAGCCACGAGCAGTACTTC	CASSQDEGTGSHEQYF
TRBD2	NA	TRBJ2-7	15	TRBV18	TGTGCCAGCTCACGGGAGGGACCCCGGAGCGACGAGCAGTACTTC	CASSREGPRSDEQYF
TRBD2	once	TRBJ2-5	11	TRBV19	TGTGCCAGTAGTATAAGCGGGGCCCAGTACTTC	CASSISGAQYF
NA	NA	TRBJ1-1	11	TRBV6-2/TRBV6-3	TGTGCCAGCAGTGACGGGGGAGAAGCTTTCTTT	CASSDGGEAFF
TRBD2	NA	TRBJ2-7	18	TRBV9	TGTGCCAGCAGCCCCCAAGCCCAAACTAGCGGGGGGGCCCACGAGCAGTACTTC	CASSPQAQTSGGAHEQYF
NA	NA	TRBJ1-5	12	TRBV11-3	TGTGCCAGCAGCTCGGGGGGACAGCCCCAGCATTTT	CASSSGGQPQHF
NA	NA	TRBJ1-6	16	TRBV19	TGTGCCAGTAGTAAGGGGCGGGGGAGATATAATTCACCCCTCCACTTT	CASSKGRGRYNSPLHF
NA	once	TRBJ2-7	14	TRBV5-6	TGTGCCAGCAGCTTGGCAAGTTTTCAGGCGGAGCAGTACTTC	CASSLASFQAEQYF
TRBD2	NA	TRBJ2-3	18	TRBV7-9	TGTGCCAGCAGCCATCTAGCGGGGGGGGTTCCGGGCACAGATACGCAGTATTTT	CASSHLAGGVPGTDTQYF
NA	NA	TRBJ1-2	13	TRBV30	TGTGCCTGGAGTGTGGGGGACTTATATGGCTACACCTTC	CAWSVGDLYGYTF
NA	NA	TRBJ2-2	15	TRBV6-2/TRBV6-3	TGTGCCAGCAGCCTAAACAGGGACCCCACCGGGGAGCTGTTTTTT	CASSLNRDPTGELFF
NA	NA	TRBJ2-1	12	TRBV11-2	TGTGCCAGCAGCTTTGAGAATCATGAGCAGTTCTTC	CASSFENHEQFF
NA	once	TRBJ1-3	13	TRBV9	TGTGCCAGCAGCGTATCAGGGGGAAACACCATATATTTT	CASSVSGGNTIYF
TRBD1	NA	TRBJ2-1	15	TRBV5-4	TGTGCCAGCAGTTCCGGACAGGACACCTACAATGAGCAGTTCTTC	CASSSGQDTYNEQFF
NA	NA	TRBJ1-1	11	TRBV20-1	TGCAGTGCCGACAGTCTCACTGAAGCTTTCTTT	CSADSLTEAFF
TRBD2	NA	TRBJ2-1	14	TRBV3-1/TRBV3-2	TGTGCCAGCAAAGGAGCGGGGGGTAAACATGAGCAGTTCTTC	CASKGAGGKHEQFF